Listed below are T cell receptor beta chains from one sample, sequenced in a study of monozygotic twins with inflammatory bowel disease. Following a re-call of the 5' RACE reads, TCRdb has one entry per CDR3 protein and lacks DNA. The listing records nearly 450,000 distinct CDR3 sequences. The sample consisted of blood. The receptors were gathered from a human donor with ulcerative colitis or Crohn's disease, or a healthy co-twin of an affected twin (not recorded which). Each CDR3 is given with its conserved first and last residue. Fields, in order: J gene, V gene, CDR3 protein.

J gene: TRBJ2-5; V gene: TRBV24-1; CDR3 protein: CATSGSGQGAGETQYF
J gene: TRBJ2-3; V gene: TRBV19; CDR3 protein: CASSIDPGAGADTQYF
J gene: TRBJ2-3; V gene: TRBV28; CDR3 protein: CASSFMQENTQYF
J gene: TRBJ1-1; V gene: TRBV7-9; CDR3 protein: CASSLSSGSNTEAFF
J gene: TRBJ2-1; V gene: TRBV4-1; CDR3 protein: CASSPIRDRVGGNEQFF
J gene: TRBJ2-1; V gene: TRBV20-1; CDR3 protein: CSARQGANEQFF
J gene: TRBJ1-6; V gene: TRBV20-1; CDR3 protein: CSARGGYANSPLHF
J gene: TRBJ2-3; V gene: TRBV7-8; CDR3 protein: CASSLGTREYLGTQYF
J gene: TRBJ1-6; V gene: TRBV7-8; CDR3 protein: CASSLVVQGHSPLHF
J gene: TRBJ2-3; V gene: TRBV3-1; CDR3 protein: CASSQEFGSGGARDTQYF
J gene: TRBJ2-3; V gene: TRBV7-2; CDR3 protein: CASSATGQGSTDTQYF
J gene: TRBJ1-3; V gene: TRBV29-1; CDR3 protein: CSVPSGNTIYF
J gene: TRBJ1-5; V gene: TRBV7-9; CDR3 protein: CASSRGFDNQPQHF
J gene: TRBJ2-3; V gene: TRBV5-1; CDR3 protein: CASSLLSSGMSTDTQYF
J gene: TRBJ1-3; V gene: TRBV15; CDR3 protein: CATSMSQAGTIYF
J gene: TRBJ2-3; V gene: TRBV7-3; CDR3 protein: CASSLTREATDTQYF
J gene: TRBJ1-1; V gene: TRBV7-2; CDR3 protein: CASSLLGRGLDTEAFF
J gene: TRBJ2-2; V gene: TRBV27; CDR3 protein: CASSPRVRTGELFF
J gene: TRBJ2-5; V gene: TRBV7-2; CDR3 protein: CASSQNLAGVFQETQYF
J gene: TRBJ2-1; V gene: TRBV30; CDR3 protein: CAWSISGGPYNEQFF
J gene: TRBJ2-3; V gene: TRBV5-5; CDR3 protein: CASRGELAGFTDTQYF
J gene: TRBJ2-3; V gene: TRBV10-3; CDR3 protein: CAISEEASGGLGDTQYF
J gene: TRBJ1-5; V gene: TRBV5-5; CDR3 protein: CASSLAANHNQPQHF
J gene: TRBJ2-7; V gene: TRBV6-1; CDR3 protein: CASSVNTGSSYEQYF
J gene: TRBJ2-5; V gene: TRBV7-8; CDR3 protein: CDSSLEGSRQETQYF